Each of the 14 T cell receptor beta chains below was sequenced from the same sample in a study of long-term antiretroviral therapy in people with HIV. This was the immunoSEQ v3.0 assay at survey level. The method was immunoSEQ multiplex PCR; TCRdb's version includes in-frame clones alone and lacks a portion of them. Of 20,000 to 25,000 clones in the sample, around nine tenths were seen once. This specimen consisted of unsorted PBMCs, obtained 0.6 years after starting antiretroviral therapy. Source of these receptors: a man in his 60s with HIV.

V usage is TRBV6-6 and J usage is TRBJ2-1; the match to TRBD2 covers 8 bases. Losses at the gene ends were 6 bases for V and 8 bases for J; bases not matched to a gene: 9. The CDR3 contains 14 residues. The germline gives CDR1 MNHNY, CDR2 SVGAGI (reference sequence). For the CDR3, the DNA is TGTGCCAGCAGCACGGGAGGGGCTGGGTATGAGCAGTTCTTC. It yields the protein CASSTGGAGYEQFF.

V usage is TRBV2 and J usage is TRBJ1-4, with a possible D match to TRBD1 (5 bases). The V gene's germline CDR1 is SNHLY and CDR2 FYNNEI. V was shortened by 8 bases and J by 3 bases, with 10 bases between the two germline ends. This CDR3 comprises 13 residues. This CDR3 reads CASRREPNEKLFF. For the CDR3, the DNA is TGTGCCAGCCGCAGGGAGCCTAATGAAAAACTGTTTTTT.

The V and J genes are TRBV2 and TRBJ2-2; D is uncertain. Germline V gene lookup returns CDR1 SNHLY and CDR2 FYNNEI. Trimming pared 4 bases from V and 0 bases from J, leaving 6 bases between. The CDR3 is 14 residues long. CDR3 bases: TGTGCCAGCAGTGCCACCGCGAACACCGGGGAGCTGTTTTTT. The encoded protein is CASSATANTGELFF.

This clone has more than one count but fewer than ten. The rearrangement links TRBV19 to TRBJ2-7; D remains unclear. Germline lookup yields CDR1 LNHDA and CDR2 SQIVND (reference sequence). Trimming pared 0 bases from V and 0 bases from J, leaving 6 bases between. CDR3 size: 14 residues. CDR3 DNA: TGTGCCAGTAGTATAGAACCGAGCTCCTACGAGCAGTACTTC. Translated, it gives CASSIEPSSYEQYF.

V gene TRBV30 combines with J gene TRBJ1-1; D is uncertain. The V gene's germline CDR1 is GTSNPN and CDR2 SVGIG (reference sequence). Trimming took off 4 bases at V and 0 bases at J, with 12 bases between the two ends. The CDR3 totals 14 residues. CDR3 sequence reads: CAWNQVLMNTEAFF. The CDR3 DNA reads as TGTGCCTGGAATCAGGTTCTGATGAACACTGAAGCTTTCTTT.

The chain carries TRBV6-6 and TRBJ2-1; TRBD2 aligns across 7 bases. The junction had 7 bases not matched to a gene; V was cut back by 7 bases and J by 4 bases. CDR3 length equals 14 residues. Germline CDR1 is MNHNY and CDR2 is SVGAGI (reference sequence). CDR3 in amino acids: CASTGGGEYNEQFF. The CDR3 DNA reads TGTGCCAGCACGGGGGGTGGTGAGTACAATGAGCAGTTCTTC.

The genes are TRBV9 and TRBJ2-7; TRBD2 agrees at 8 bases. The V and J ends lost 2 bases and 4 bases, in that order; junction bases with no gene match: 5. The CDR3 contains 14 residues. Germline values: CDR1 SGDLS, CDR2 YYNGEE. This chain's CDR3 is CASSVASGSYEQYF. The CDR3 DNA reads as TGTGCCAGCAGCGTGGCCAGCGGGAGTTACGAGCAGTACTTC.

The rearrangement uses TRBV4-1 and TRBJ2-1; the D gene is possibly TRBD2 (6 bases). In germline, CDR1 is MGHRA, CDR2 YSYEKL. Deletions cut 0 bases from V and 3 bases from J, with 12 bases between. This CDR3 contains 16 residues. The CDR3 DNA is TGCGCCAGCAGCCAAGAGTTTGGGGGAGGCTACAATGAGCAGTTCTTC. It translates to CASSQEFGGGYNEQFF.

The chain links TRBV6-1 to TRBJ1-4, with TRBD1 matching over 7 bases. Germline V CDR1 and CDR2: MNHNS, SASEGT. V was pared by 5 bases and J by 4 bases, with 4 bases of the junction left unmatched. The length of the CDR3 is 14 residues. CDR3 protein: CASSRQGYNEKLFF. DNA of the CDR3: TGTGCCAGCAGTAGACAGGGTTATAATGAAAAACTGTTTTTT.

V gene TRBV7-9 combines with J gene TRBJ2-3, with 13 bases that match TRBD2. J was trimmed by 6 bases and V by 1 base; bases with no gene match: 13. This CDR3 has 19 residues. CDR1 is SEHNR and CDR2 is FQNEAQ in the germline V gene (reference sequence). This CDR3 is CASSLGLAGGAVSHDTQYF. CDR3 nucleotide sequence: TGTGCCAGCAGCTTAGGACTAGCGGGAGGAGCGGTCTCACACGATACGCAGTATTTT.

This sequence joins TRBV6-5 and TRBJ2-4; tentatively, D is TRBD2 (6 bases). The CDR3 contains 14 residues. The V gene lost 0 bases and the J gene lost 8 bases, with 11 bases spanning the gap. Germline-derived CDR1 and CDR2 are MNHEY and SVGAGI. As DNA, the CDR3 is TGTGCCAGCAGTTACTCGGAGGGATGGGACATTCAGTACTTC. Its translation: CASSYSEGWDIQYF.

This chain connects TRBV6-1 to TRBJ2-1; 9 bases are a match to TRBD2. Germline loops: CDR1 MNHNS, CDR2 SASEGT. Germline trimming cut 4 bases from V and 4 bases from J; bases unmatched to any gene: 8. The CDR3 runs to 16 residues. CDR3 in amino acids: CASSVQAGGSYNEQFF. CDR3 nucleotides: TGTGCCAGCAGTGTTCAAGCGGGAGGTTCGTACAATGAGCAGTTCTTC.

This chain links TRBV10-1 with TRBJ2-7; 7 nucleotides match TRBD1. V was clipped by 6 bases and J by 0 bases; unmatched bases: 8. The CDR3 covers 15 residues. Germline V gives CDR1 WNHNN, CDR2 SYGVQD (reference sequence). The CDR3 sequence is CASSPGQVSSYEQYF. For the CDR3, the DNA is TGCGCCAGCAGCCCCGGACAGGTTAGCTCCTACGAGCAGTACTTC.

With respect to this clone: Other DNA sequences within the sample encode an identical CDR3. This chain connects TRBV29-1 to TRBJ2-5; D gene unclear. Germline lookup yields CDR1 SQVTM and CDR2 ANQGSEA. V was pared by 4 bases and J by 5 bases, with 2 bases between. The CDR3 has 9 residues. CDR3 sequence (DNA): TGCAGCGTTGGCGAGACCCAGTACTTC. This codes for CSVGETQYF.